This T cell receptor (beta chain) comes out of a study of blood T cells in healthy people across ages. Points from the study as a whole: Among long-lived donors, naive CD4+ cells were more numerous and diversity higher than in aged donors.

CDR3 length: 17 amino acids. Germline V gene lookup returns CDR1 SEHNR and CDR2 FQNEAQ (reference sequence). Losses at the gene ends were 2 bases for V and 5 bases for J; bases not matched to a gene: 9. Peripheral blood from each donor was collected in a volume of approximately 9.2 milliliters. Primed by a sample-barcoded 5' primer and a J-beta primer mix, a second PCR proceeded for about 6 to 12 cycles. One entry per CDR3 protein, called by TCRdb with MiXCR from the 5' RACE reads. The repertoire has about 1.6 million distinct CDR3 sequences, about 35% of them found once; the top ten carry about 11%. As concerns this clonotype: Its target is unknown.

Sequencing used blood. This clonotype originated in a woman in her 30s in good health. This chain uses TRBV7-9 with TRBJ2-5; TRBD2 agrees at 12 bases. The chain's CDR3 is CASSLSRLAGAGETQYF. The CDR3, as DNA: TGTGCCAGCAGCTTATCCCGACTAGCGGGGGCTGGGGAGACCCAGTACTTC.